This TCR beta chain is from a study of tumor and adjacent non-tumor tissue in lung cancer. In the study overall: Patients were aged roughly 31 to 76, ten or so men and about five women, stage I to III. Each sample yielded 3.5 million to 5 million productive TCRbeta reads on average.

This sample's RNA came from whole unsorted tissue. More than 3 cm separated this lung sample from the edge of the tumor. Overall study findings and caveats: Top 100 clones took a larger repertoire share in normal lung. Patients with more diverse tumor TCRs had worse survival.

TCRbeta libraries were built with three rounds of nested PCR, modified from ARM-PCR. From the multiplex PCR reads, TCRdb called clonotypes with MiXCR, one entry per CDR3 protein. Altogether roughly 120,000 distinct CDR3 sequences are present, roughly two thirds being singletons, with the ten largest covering 19%. The germline V gene encodes CDR1 SGHTA and CDR2 FQGNSA. This CDR3 has 15 residues. A note on this clonotype: Its antigen is unidentified. Germline is not matched at one junction end, which may reflect a read error.

The J gene is TRBJ2-1, the V gene TRBV7-2, with a weak D call TRBD2 (6 bases). The sample consisted of distant non-tumor lung tissue. This receptor was taken from a man aged 60 to 75 with non-small cell lung cancer. CDR3: CGSSLVAGSYNEQFF. For the CDR3, the DNA is TGTGGCAGCAGCTTAGTGGCGGGATCGTATAATGAGCAGTTCTTC.